This paragraph reports one TCR beta chain. This sample is part of a study of blood T cell repertoires in COVID-19. Turning to the study itself: From the United States, Italy and Spain came samples of acute and convalescent COVID-19. From T cells, B-cell-depleted T cells, or PBMCs came the material, which was cDNA or gDNA.

The CDR3 totals 13 residues. The V end was cut by 4 bases, the J end by 10 bases, with 14 bases between. Per the germline V gene, CDR1 is SEHNR and CDR2 is FQNEAQ (reference sequence). The authors' processing: Reference gene primers were amplified, and this amplification served to estimate nucleated cell counts. TCRdb's copy holds only in-frame clones and misses some; the assay was immunoSEQ multiplex PCR. V, J and clone size reflect that table, while D and trimming were determined from the DNA. This sample has roughly 100,000 clones, with 84% found just once. This TCR was sampled from a woman aged 55-70 years with acute or convalescent COVID-19. The gene calls are TRBV7-9 and TRBJ1-5; possibly TRBD1 for D (6 bases). The source material was peripheral blood. CDR3 amino acids: CASSSTGQSPQHF. DNA of the CDR3: TGTGCCAGCAGCTCGACGGGACAATCCCCCCAGCATTTT.